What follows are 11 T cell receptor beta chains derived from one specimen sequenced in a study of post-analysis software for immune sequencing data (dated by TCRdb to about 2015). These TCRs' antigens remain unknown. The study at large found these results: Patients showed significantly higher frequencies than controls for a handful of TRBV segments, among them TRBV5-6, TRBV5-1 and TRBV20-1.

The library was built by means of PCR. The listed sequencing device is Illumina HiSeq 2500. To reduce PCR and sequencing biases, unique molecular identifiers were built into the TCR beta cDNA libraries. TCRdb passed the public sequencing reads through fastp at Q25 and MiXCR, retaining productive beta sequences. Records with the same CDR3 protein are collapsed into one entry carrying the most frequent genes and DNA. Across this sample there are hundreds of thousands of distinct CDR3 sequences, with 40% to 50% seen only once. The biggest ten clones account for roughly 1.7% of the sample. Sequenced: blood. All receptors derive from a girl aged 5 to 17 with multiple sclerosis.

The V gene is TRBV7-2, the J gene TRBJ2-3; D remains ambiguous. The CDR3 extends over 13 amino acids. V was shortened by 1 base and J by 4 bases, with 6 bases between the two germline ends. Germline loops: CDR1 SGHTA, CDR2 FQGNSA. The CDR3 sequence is CASSLVRSDTQYF. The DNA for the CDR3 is TGTGCCAGCAGCTTAGTGAGGTCAGATACGCAGTATTTT. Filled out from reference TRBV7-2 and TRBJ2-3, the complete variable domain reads GAGVSQSPSNKVTEKGKDVELRCDPISGHTALYWYRQSLGQGLEFLIYFQGNSAPDKSGLPSDRFSAERTGGSVSTLTIQRTQQEDSAVYLCASSLVRSDTQYFGPGTRLTVL.

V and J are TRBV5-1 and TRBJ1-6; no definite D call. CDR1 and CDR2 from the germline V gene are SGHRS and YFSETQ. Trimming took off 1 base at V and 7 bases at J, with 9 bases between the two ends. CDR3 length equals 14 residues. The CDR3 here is CASSLRQYNSPLHF. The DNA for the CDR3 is TGCGCCAGCAGCTTGCGTCAGTACAATTCACCCCTCCACTTT.

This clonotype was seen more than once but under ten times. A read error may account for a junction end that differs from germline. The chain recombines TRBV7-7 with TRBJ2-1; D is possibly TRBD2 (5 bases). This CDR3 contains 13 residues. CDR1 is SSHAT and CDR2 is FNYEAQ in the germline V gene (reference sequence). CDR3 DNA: TGTGCTAGCAGCGGAAACCCTAGCAATGAGCAGTTCTTC. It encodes CASSGNPSNEQFF.

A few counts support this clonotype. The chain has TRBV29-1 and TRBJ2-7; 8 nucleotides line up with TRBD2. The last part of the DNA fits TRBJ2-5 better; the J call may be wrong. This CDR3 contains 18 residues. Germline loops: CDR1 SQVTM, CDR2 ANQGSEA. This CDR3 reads CSVGRAGSGSGGQETQYF. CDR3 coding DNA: TGCAGCGTTGGCCGGGCAGGGAGCGGCTCGGGGGGGCAAGAGACCCAGTACTTC.

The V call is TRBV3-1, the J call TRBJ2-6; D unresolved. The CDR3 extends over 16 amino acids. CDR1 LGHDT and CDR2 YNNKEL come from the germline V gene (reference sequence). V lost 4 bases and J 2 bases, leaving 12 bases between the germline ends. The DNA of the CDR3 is TGTGCCAGCAGCCTCCCGGAAGGTACTGGGGCCAACGTCCTGACTTTC. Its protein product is CASSLPEGTGANVLTF.

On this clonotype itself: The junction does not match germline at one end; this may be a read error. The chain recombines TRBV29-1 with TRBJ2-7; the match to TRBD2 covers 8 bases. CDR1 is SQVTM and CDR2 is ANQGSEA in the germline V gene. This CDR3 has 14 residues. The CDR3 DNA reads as TGCAACGTTGTAGGCGGGGGGAGCTCCTACGAGCAGTACTTC. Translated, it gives CNVVGGGSSYEQYF.

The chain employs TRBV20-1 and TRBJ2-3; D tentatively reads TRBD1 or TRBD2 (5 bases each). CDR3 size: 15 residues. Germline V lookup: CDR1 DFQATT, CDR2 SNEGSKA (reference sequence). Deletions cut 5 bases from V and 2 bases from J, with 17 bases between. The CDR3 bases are TGCAGTGCTCGCGGATGGGGGTCTCTCACAGATACGCAGTATTTT. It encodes CSARGWGSLTDTQYF.

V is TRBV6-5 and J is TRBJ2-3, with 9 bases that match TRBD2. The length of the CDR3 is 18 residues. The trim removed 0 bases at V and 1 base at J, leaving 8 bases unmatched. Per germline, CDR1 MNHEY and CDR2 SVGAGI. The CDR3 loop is CASSYSMRAGGRTDTQYF. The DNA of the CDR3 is TGTGCCAGCAGTTACTCGATGAGAGCGGGGGGTCGCACAGATACGCAGTATTTT.

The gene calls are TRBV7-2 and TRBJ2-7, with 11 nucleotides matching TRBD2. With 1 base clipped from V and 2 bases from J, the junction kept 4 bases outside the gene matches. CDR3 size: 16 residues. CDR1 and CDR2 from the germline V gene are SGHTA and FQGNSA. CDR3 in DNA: TGTGCCAGCAGCTTAGGGCCACTAGCGGGGGCCTACGAGCAGTACTTC. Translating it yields CASSLGPLAGAYEQYF.

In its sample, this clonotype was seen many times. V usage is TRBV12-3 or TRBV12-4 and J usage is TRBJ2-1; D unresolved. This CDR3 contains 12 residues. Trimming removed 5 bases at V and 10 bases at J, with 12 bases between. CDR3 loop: CASSLNGREQFF. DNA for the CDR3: TGTGCCAGCAGTCTGAATGGGCGGGAGCAGTTCTTC.

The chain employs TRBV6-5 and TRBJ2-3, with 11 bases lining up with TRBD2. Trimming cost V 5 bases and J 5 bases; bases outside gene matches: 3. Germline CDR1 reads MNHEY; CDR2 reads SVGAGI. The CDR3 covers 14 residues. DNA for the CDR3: TGTGCCAGCAGTCTACTAGCGGGAGTAGATACGCAGTATTTT. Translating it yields CASSLLAGVDTQYF.